This section outlines one TCR beta chain sequence together with its context. Its antigen is not known. The data stem from a study of T cell repertoires in cytomegalovirus infection. The V gene lost 5 bases and the J gene lost 5 bases, with 12 bases spanning the gap. Germline CDR1 and CDR2: SGHAT and FQNNGV. There are 13 residues in the CDR3. Via MiXCR, TCRdb re-called the reads, giving one row per CDR3 protein. The data contain 750,000 to 900,000 distinct CDR3 sequences, 25% to 30% of them singletons. The sequence was collected from a human donor in good health (CMV status not recorded). Some clones in this sample may be carry-over from other donors' samples. The material was cultured CD8+ T cells from PBMCs, obtained from culture after CMV antigen stimulation. The V and J genes are TRBV11-2 and TRBJ2-5; a possible D gene is TRBD1 (5 bases). The chain's CDR3 is CASSPGFPETQYF. As DNA, the CDR3 is TGTGCCAGCAGCCCAGGGTTCCCGGAGACCCAGTACTTC. Together with reference TRBV11-2 and TRBJ2-5, the CDR3 gives the full variable domain: EAGVAQSPRYKIIEKRQSVAFWCNPISGHATLYWYQQILGQGPKLLIQFQNNGVVDDSQLPKDRFSAERLKGVDSTLKIQPAKLEDSAVYLCASSPGFPETQYFGPGTRLLVL.